A single sample gave rise to the 22 T cell receptor beta chains below, sequenced in a study of response to subunit inactivated influenza vaccine. MiXCR, run by TCRdb on the RT-PCR reads, gives a single entry per CDR3 protein. This sample has roughly 760,000 distinct CDR3 sequences, with 21% found just once. This sample comprised PBMCs from blood, obtained about 5 days after vaccination. All receptors derive from a man aged 45-65 years who received an inactivated influenza vaccine.

With regard to this clonotype: The junction differs from germline at one of its ends, possibly a read error. This chain joins TRBV2 and TRBJ2-7; 12 positions match TRBD2. The CDR3 consists of 18 residues. Germline lookup yields CDR1 SNHLY and CDR2 FYNNEI. DNA of the CDR3: TGTGCCTGCAGCCTCCATCCTCACCTAGCGGGGGGGATCTACGAGCAGTACTTC. This sequence encodes CACSLHPHLAGGIYEQYF.

This clonotype was recorded a few times. V gene TRBV12-3 or TRBV12-4 combines with J gene TRBJ1-1, with D possibly being TRBD1 (6 bases). The CDR3 is 15 residues long. V lost 7 bases and J 1 base, leaving 16 bases between the germline ends. CDR3 in amino acids: CASNTQGARNTEAFF. In DNA form, the CDR3 reads TGTGCCAGCAACACACAGGGAGCGAGGAACACTGAAGCTTTCTTT.

The chain employs TRBV6-5 and TRBJ1-2; 9 bases are a match to TRBD1. Germline CDR1 and CDR2: MNHEY and SVGAGI. The CDR3 has 12 residues. The V and J ends lost 6 bases and 6 bases, in that order; junction bases with no gene match: 2. The CDR3 here is CASSTGGDGYTF. CDR3 bases: TGTGCCAGCAGCACAGGGGGCGATGGCTACACCTTC.

This clonotype came up many times. This rearrangement joins TRBV7-8 to TRBJ2-1, with 9 bases aligning to TRBD2. CDR3 length: 16 residues. Germline lookup yields CDR1 SGHVS and CDR2 FQNEAQ. Unmatched junction bases numbered 6, after V lost 5 bases and J lost 1 base. DNA of the CDR3: TGTGCCAGCAGCCAGGAGGCGGGAGGGTCCTACAATGAGCAGTTCTTC. Amino acid sequence: CASSQEAGGSYNEQFF.

The genes are TRBV7-8 and TRBJ2-3; 10 bases match TRBD2. CDR1 is SGHVS and CDR2 is FQNEAQ in the germline V gene. The CDR3 extends over 18 amino acids. J was trimmed by 6 bases and V by 2 bases; bases with no gene match: 14. This chain's CDR3 is CASSLPPGGLAGVDTQYF. In DNA, the CDR3 is TGTGCCAGCAGCTTACCTCCGGGGGGTCTAGCGGGAGTTGATACGCAGTATTTT.

This clonotype was seen a few times. This sequence joins TRBV30 and TRBJ1-6; 9 bases fit TRBD1. From germline, CDR1 is GTSNPN and CDR2 SVGIG (reference sequence). Unmatched junction bases numbered 7, after V lost 4 bases and J lost 6 bases. The CDR3 covers 15 residues. CDR3 coding DNA: TGTGCCTGGACGTACAAGGACAGGGGTAATTCACCCCTCCACTTT. It codes for CAWTYKDRGNSPLHF. Full variable domain (outside the CDR3, taken from reference TRBV30 and TRBJ1-6): SQTIHQWPATLVQPVGSPLSLECTVEGTSNPNLYWYRQAAGRGLQLLFYSVGIGQISSEVPQNLSASRPQDRQFILSSKKLLLSDSGFYLCAWTYKDRGNSPLHFGNGTRLTVT.

The rearrangement links TRBV12-3 or TRBV12-4 to TRBJ2-1, with TRBD1 identical over 8 bases. V dropped 6 bases and J dropped 8; count of bases not matched to a gene: 15. The CDR3 has 16 residues. CDR3 residues: CASSRMTGQGGDEQFF. The CDR3 DNA sequence: TGTGCCAGCAGCCGCATGACCGGACAGGGAGGCGATGAGCAGTTCTTC.

This clonotype was picked up many times. The chain employs TRBV4-2 and TRBJ1-6, with D hard to call. Trimming removed 0 bases at V and 7 bases at J, with 10 bases between. This CDR3 spans 15 amino acids. Germline lookup yields CDR1 LGHNA and CDR2 YNFKEQ. The CDR3 reads CASSQEVGGNSPLHF. The CDR3 bases are TGTGCCAGCAGCCAAGAGGTGGGCGGGAATTCACCCCTCCACTTT.

The gene calls are TRBV7-2 and TRBJ2-3; D possibly corresponds to TRBD2 (5 bases). This CDR3 is built from 14 residues. Per germline, CDR1 SGHTA and CDR2 FQGNSA. With 7 bases removed from V and 0 bases from J, the gap between germline ends came to 11 bases. CDR3 nucleotide sequence: TGTGCCAGCATCAGCGGCAGGAGCACAGATACGCAGTATTTT. This encodes CASISGRSTDTQYF.

The rearrangement uses TRBV29-1 and TRBJ2-5, with 8 positions matching TRBD2. CDR1 and CDR2 (germline): SQVTM, ANQGSEA. CDR3 length: 15 amino acids. V lost 3 bases to trimming and J lost 2 bases; unmatched junction nucleotides: 8. CDR3 DNA sequence: TGCAGCGTTGATGGCGCAGCGGGGGATCAAGAGACCCAGTACTTC. It translates to CSVDGAAGDQETQYF.

This clonotype was counted between two and nine times. The V gene is TRBV7-8, the J gene TRBJ2-1, with 12 bases lining up with TRBD2. CDR3 length: 15 residues. CDR1 is SGHVS, CDR2 FQNEAQ, per germline. V was clipped by 3 bases and J by 8 bases; unmatched bases: 5. The chain's CDR3 is CASSLPSGGAHEQFF. In nucleotides, the CDR3 is TGTGCCAGCAGCTTGCCTAGCGGGGGGGCACATGAGCAGTTCTTC.

A few counts support this clonotype. The gene calls are TRBV9 and TRBJ2-3, with D perhaps TRBD1 (6 bases). V lost 3 bases and J lost 5, with 19 bases in between. Looked up from germline, CDR1 is SGDLS and CDR2 is YYNGEE. The CDR3 is 16 amino acids. CDR3 DNA sequence: TGTGCCAGCAGCGAGCACAGGGAAGAGGTGGGAGATACGCAGTATTTT. Translation: CASSEHREEVGDTQYF. The full variable domain, in which reference TRBV9 and TRBJ2-3 provide the parts outside the CDR3, is DSGVTQTPKHLITATGQRVTLRCSPRSGDLSVYWYQQSLDQGLQFLIQYYNGEERAKGNILERFSAQQFPDLHSELNLSSLELGDSALYFCASSEHREEVGDTQYFGPGTRLTVL.

The chain links TRBV28 to TRBJ2-3; D gene unclear. V was pared by 3 bases and J by 6 bases, with 13 bases between. The CDR3 runs 14 residues. The germline V gene encodes CDR1 MDHEN and CDR2 SYDVKM. The CDR3 sequence is CASSFMSSSDTQYF. As DNA, the CDR3 is TGTGCCAGCAGTTTCATGTCTTCGTCTGATACGCAGTATTTT.

The chain combines TRBV20-1 with TRBJ2-7, with D tentatively TRBD1 (6 bases). There are 14 residues in the CDR3. V shed 6 bases and J shed 2 bases, with 17 bases lying between them. Germline values: CDR1 DFQATT, CDR2 SNEGSKA (reference sequence). The CDR3 reads CSASYPPGAYEQYF. Here the CDR3 DNA reads TGCAGTGCATCCTACCCCCCAGGGGCCTACGAGCAGTACTTC.

In its sample, this clonotype was seen a few times. The chain recombines TRBV12-3 or TRBV12-4 with TRBJ1-2; TRBD1 aligns across 8 bases. The CDR3 sequence is 14 residues long. J was trimmed by 4 bases and V by 3 bases; bases with no gene match: 4. The CDR3 sequence is CASSFTGGGYGYTF. The CDR3 nucleotides read TGTGCCAGCAGTTTCACAGGGGGTGGCTATGGCTACACCTTC.

This clonotype was counted a few times. V and J are TRBV6-1 and TRBJ2-2; 10 bases align to TRBD1. J was trimmed by 6 bases and V by 7 bases; bases with no gene match: 8. Germline V lookup: CDR1 MNHNS, CDR2 SASEGT. The CDR3 covers 15 residues. The CDR3 sequence is CASKTTGGASGELFF. The CDR3 DNA reads TGTGCCAGCAAGACGACAGGGGGCGCCTCCGGGGAGCTGTTTTTT.

A few counts support this clonotype. V usage is TRBV24-1 and J usage is TRBJ2-3, with D unresolved. Germline-derived CDR1 and CDR2 are KGHDR and SFDVKD. The CDR3 has 14 amino acids. The germline V and J ends were trimmed by 3 bases and 6 bases, with 12 bases remaining between them. The CDR3 region has the DNA TGTGCCACCAGTGATACCGGAAGAGGTGATACGCAGTATTTT. Protein product: CATSDTGRGDTQYF.

A few counts support this clonotype. This chain links TRBV4-1 with TRBJ2-3; no clear D gene. The CDR3 runs to 16 residues. Germline-derived CDR1 and CDR2 are MGHRA and YSYEKL. Between the trimmed V and J ends, which lost 4 bases and 2 bases, there was a span of 16 bases. CDR3: CASSRLNPLYTDTQYF. CDR3 DNA: TGCGCCAGCAGCCGCCTAAACCCGCTATACACAGATACGCAGTATTTT.

This clonotype has a handful of counts. The V gene is TRBV3-1, the J gene TRBJ1-2, with D uncertain. The V gene lost 1 base and the J gene lost 8 bases, with 17 bases spanning the gap. This CDR3 spans 15 amino acids. Per the germline V gene, CDR1 is LGHDT and CDR2 is YNNKEL (reference sequence). The CDR3 DNA reads TGTGCCAGCAGCCAAGGGGAGACACAACACCGAGGCTACACCTTC. This gives the protein CASSQGETQHRGYTF.

This clonotype was counted a few times. V and J are TRBV6-1 and TRBJ1-5, with a tentative D call TRBD1 (5 bases). The V end lost 5 bases, the J end lost 4 bases, and 12 bases lay between the germline ends. CDR3 length: 14 residues. Per germline, CDR1 MNHNS and CDR2 SASEGT. This chain's CDR3 is CASSTVGGNQPQHF. DNA of the CDR3: TGTGCCAGCAGTACCGTTGGGGGGAATCAGCCCCAGCATTTT.

The chain carries TRBV6-5 and TRBJ1-2; tentatively, D is TRBD1 (5 bases). Germline V lookup: CDR1 MNHEY, CDR2 SVGAGI. The CDR3 extends over 15 amino acids. Trimming removed 7 bases at V and 2 bases at J, with 17 bases between. The CDR3 bases are TGTGCCAGCACCGGTGCGAGGGGCCGCAACTATGGCTACACCTTC. It is translated as CASTGARGRNYGYTF.

The V and J genes are TRBV13 and TRBJ2-7; D not certain. The V gene lost 0 bases and the J gene lost 3 bases, with 9 bases spanning the gap. The CDR3 sequence is 14 residues long. The germline gives CDR1 PRHDT, CDR2 FYEKMQ (reference sequence). CDR3 protein: CASSLGSAGYEQYF. The CDR3 nucleotides are TGTGCCAGCAGCTTAGGGTCGGCCGGCTACGAGCAGTACTTC.